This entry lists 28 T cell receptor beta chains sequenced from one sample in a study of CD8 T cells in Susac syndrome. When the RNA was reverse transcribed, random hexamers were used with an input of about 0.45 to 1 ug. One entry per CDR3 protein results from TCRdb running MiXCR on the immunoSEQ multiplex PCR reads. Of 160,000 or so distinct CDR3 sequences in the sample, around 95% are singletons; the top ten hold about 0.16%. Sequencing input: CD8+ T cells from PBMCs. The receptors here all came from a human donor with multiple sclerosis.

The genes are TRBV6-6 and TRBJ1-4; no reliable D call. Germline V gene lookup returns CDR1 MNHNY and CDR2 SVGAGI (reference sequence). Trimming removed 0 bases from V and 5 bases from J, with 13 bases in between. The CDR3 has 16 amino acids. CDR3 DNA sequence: TGTGCCAGCAGTTACTCGATAGCACGTAACAATGAAAAACTGTTTTTT. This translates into CASSYSIARNNEKLFF.

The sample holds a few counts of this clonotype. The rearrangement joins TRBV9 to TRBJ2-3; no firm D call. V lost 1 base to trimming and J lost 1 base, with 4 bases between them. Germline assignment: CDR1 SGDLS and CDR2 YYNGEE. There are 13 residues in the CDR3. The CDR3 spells CASSVLGTDTQYF. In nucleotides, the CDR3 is TGTGCCAGCAGCGTACTAGGCACAGATACGCAGTATTTT.

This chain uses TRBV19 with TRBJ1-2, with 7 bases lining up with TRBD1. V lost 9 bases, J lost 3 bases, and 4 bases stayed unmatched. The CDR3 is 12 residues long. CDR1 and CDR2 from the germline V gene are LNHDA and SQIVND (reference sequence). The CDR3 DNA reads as TGTGCCAGCGACGGACAGGACTATGGCTACACCTTC. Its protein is CASDGQDYGYTF.

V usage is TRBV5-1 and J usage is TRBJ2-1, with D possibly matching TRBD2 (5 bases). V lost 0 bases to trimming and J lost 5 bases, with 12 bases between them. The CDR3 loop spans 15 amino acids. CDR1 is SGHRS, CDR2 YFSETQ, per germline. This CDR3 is CASSLEASLNNEQFF. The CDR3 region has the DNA TGCGCCAGCAGCTTGGAGGCTAGCCTCAACAATGAGCAGTTCTTC. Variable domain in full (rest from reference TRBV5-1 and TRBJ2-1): KAGVTQTPRYLIKTRGQQVTLSCSPISGHRSVSWYQQTPGQGLQFLFEYFSETQRNKGNFPGRFSGRQFSNSRSEMNVSTLELGDSALYLCASSLEASLNNEQFFGPGTRLTVL.

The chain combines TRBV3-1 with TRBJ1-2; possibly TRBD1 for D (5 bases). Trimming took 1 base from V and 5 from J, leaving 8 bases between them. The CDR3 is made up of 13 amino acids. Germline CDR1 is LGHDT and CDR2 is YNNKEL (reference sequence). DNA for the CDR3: TGTGCCAGCAGCCAAGCTGGGGCATATGGCTACACCTTC. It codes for CASSQAGAYGYTF.

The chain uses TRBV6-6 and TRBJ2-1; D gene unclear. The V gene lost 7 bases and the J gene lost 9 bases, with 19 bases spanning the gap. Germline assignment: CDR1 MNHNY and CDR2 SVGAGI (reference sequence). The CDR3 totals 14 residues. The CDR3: CASTTQVSGSEQFF. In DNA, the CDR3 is TGTGCCAGCACCACCCAGGTGTCTGGCAGTGAGCAGTTCTTC.

CDR3 DNA sequence: TGTGCCAGCAGCCAAGAGGGGAGTGGCTACACCTTC. Encoded protein: CASSQEGSGYTF. The J gene is TRBJ1-2, the V gene TRBV3-1; no reliable D call. Germline loops: CDR1 LGHDT, CDR2 YNNKEL (reference sequence). Trimming stripped 0 bases from V and 7 bases from J, with 6 bases between. This CDR3 has 12 residues.

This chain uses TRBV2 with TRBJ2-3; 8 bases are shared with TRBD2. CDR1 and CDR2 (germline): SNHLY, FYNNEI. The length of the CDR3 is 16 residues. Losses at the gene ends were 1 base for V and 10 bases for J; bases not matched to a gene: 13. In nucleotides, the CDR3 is TGTGCCAGCAGTGAAGGTTTAGCGGGGAGTTTTGCGGCGCAGTATTTT. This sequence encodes CASSEGLAGSFAAQYF.

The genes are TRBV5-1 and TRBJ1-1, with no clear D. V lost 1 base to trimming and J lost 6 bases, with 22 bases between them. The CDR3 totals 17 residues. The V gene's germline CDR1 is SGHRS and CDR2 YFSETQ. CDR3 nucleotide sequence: TGCGCCAGCAGCTTGCGCTCTGCATCTCACGGAGGCGCTGAAGCTTTCTTT. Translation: CASSLRSASHGGAEAFF.

CDR3 amino acids: CASSLWAPTDTQYF. The CDR3 DNA sequence: TGTGCCAGCAGTTTATGGGCCCCCACAGATACGCAGTATTTT. This sequence joins TRBV27 and TRBJ2-3; no definite D call. This CDR3 spans 14 amino acids. Germline values: CDR1 MNHEY, CDR2 SMNVEV (reference sequence). The V gene lost 1 base and the J gene lost 2 bases, with 7 bases spanning the gap.

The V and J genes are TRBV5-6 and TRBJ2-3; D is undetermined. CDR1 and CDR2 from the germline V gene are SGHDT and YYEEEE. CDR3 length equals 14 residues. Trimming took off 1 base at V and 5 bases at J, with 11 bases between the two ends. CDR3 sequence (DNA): TGTGCCAGCAGCTTGCGGTACCCGTTAGATACGCAGTATTTT. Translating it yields CASSLRYPLDTQYF.

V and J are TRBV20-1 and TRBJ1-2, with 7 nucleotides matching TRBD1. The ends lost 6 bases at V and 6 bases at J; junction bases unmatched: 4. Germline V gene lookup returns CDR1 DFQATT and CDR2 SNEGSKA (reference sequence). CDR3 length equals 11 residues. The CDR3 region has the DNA TGCAGTGCGCAGGGGGACCATGGCTACACCTTC. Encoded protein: CSAQGDHGYTF.

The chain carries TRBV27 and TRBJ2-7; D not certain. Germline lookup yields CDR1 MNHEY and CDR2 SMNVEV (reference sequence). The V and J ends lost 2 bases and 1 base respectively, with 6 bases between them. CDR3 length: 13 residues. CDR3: CASSLLFSYEQYF. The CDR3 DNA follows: TGTGCCAGCAGTTTACTCTTTTCCTACGAGCAGTACTTC.

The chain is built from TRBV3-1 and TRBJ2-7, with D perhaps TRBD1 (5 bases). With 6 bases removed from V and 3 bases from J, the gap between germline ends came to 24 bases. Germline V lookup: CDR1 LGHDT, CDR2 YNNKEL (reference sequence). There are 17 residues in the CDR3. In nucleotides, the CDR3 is TGTGCCAGCAGTCCTCTTCCCCAGCAGGGTAGTAGCTACGAGCAGTACTTC. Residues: CASSPLPQQGSSYEQYF.

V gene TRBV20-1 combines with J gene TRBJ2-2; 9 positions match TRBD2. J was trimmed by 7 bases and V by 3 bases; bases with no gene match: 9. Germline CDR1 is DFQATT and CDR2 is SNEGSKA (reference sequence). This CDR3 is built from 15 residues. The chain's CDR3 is CSASRVAGVHGELFF. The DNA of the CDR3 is TGCAGTGCTAGCAGGGTAGCGGGAGTCCACGGGGAGCTGTTTTTT.

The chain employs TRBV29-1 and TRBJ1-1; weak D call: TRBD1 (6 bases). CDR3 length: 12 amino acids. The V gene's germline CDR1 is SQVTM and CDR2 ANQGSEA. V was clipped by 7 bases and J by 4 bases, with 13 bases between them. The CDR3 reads CSDQQGSTEAFF. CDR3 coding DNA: TGCAGCGACCAACAGGGCTCCACTGAAGCTTTCTTT.

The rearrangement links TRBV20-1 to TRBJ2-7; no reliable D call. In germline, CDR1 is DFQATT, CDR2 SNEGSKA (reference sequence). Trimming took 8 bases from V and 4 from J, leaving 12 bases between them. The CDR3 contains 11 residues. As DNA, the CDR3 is TGCAGTACCTCTACAAAATACGAGCAGTACTTC. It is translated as CSTSTKYEQYF.

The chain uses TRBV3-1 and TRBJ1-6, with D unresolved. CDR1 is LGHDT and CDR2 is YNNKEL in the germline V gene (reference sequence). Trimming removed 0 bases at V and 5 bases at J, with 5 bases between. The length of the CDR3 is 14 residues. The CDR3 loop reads CASSQEVNNSPLHF. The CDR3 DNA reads TGTGCCAGCAGCCAAGAAGTAAATAATTCACCCCTCCACTTT.

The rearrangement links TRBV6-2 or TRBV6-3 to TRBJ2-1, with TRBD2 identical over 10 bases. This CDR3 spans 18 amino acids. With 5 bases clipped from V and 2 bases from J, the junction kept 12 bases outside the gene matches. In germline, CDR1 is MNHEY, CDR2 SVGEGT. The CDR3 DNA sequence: TGTGCCAGCAGTCCGTTTTTTCCCACTAGCGGGGCCTACAATGAGCAGTTCTTC. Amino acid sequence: CASSPFFPTSGAYNEQFF.

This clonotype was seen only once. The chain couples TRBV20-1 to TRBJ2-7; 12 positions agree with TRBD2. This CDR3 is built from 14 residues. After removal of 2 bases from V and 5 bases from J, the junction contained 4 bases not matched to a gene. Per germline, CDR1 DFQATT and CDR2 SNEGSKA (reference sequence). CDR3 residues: CSARQLAGGDEQYF. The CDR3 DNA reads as TGCAGTGCTAGACAGCTAGCGGGAGGGGACGAGCAGTACTTC.

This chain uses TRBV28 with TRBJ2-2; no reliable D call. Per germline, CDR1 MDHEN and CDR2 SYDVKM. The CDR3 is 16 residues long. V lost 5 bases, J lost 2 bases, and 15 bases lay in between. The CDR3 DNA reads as TGTGCCAGCAGTCCCCCCGACTCCATCAACACCGGGGAGCTGTTTTTT. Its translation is CASSPPDSINTGELFF.

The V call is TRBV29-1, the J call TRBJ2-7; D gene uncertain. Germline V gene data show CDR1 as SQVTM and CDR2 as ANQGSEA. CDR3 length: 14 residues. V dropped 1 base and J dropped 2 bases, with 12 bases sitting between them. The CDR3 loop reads CSVEVPDAAYEQYF. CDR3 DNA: TGCAGCGTTGAAGTACCCGACGCAGCCTACGAGCAGTACTTC.

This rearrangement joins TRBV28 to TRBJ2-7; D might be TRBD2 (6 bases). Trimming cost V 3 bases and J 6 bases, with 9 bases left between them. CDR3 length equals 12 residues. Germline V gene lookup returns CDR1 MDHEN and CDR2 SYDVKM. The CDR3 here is CASSFGGAEQYF. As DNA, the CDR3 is TGTGCCAGCAGTTTCGGGGGTGCCGAGCAGTACTTC.

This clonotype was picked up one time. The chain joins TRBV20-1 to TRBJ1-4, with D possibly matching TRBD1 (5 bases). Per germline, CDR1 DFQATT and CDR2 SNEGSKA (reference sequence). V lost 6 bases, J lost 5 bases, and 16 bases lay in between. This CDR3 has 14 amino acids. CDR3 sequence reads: CSAGRGAENEKLFF. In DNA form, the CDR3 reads TGCAGTGCGGGACGTGGGGCGGAGAATGAAAAACTGTTTTTT.

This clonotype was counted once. The CDR3, as DNA: TGTGCCAGCAGCTCCACCCCCCTGGGCAATGAGCAGTTCTTC. This sequence encodes CASSSTPLGNEQFF. The rearrangement joins TRBV11-2 to TRBJ2-1, with D unclear. CDR3 size: 14 residues. The ends were cut back, 4 bases at V and 6 bases at J, with 13 bases in the middle. Germline loops: CDR1 SGHAT, CDR2 FQNNGV. The full variable domain, completed using reference TRBV11-2 and TRBJ2-1, is EAGVAQSPRYKIIEKRQSVAFWCNPISGHATLYWYQQILGQGPKLLIQFQNNGVVDDSQLPKDRFSAERLKGVDSTLKIQPAKLEDSAVYLCASSSTPLGNEQFFGPGTRLTVL.

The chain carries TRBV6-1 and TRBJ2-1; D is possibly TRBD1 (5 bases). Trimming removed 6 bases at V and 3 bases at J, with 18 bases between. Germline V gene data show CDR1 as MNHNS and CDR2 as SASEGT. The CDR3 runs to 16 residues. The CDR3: CASSGTGQGFYNEQFF. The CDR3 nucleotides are TGTGCCAGCAGCGGAACGGGTCAGGGATTCTACAATGAGCAGTTCTTC.

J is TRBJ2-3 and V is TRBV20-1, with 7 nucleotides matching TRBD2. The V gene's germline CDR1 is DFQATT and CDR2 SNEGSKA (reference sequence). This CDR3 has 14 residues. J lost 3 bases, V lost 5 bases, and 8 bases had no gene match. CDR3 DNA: TGCAGTGCTCCGACTAGCAAGCGGACAGATACGCAGTATTTT. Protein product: CSAPTSKRTDTQYF.

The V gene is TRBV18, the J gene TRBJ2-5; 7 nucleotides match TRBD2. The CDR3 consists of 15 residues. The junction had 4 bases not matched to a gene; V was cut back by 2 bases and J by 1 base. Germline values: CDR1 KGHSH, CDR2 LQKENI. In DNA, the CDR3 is TGTGCCAGCTCACCAGGACTAGTTCTCCAAGAGACCCAGTACTTC. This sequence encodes CASSPGLVLQETQYF.